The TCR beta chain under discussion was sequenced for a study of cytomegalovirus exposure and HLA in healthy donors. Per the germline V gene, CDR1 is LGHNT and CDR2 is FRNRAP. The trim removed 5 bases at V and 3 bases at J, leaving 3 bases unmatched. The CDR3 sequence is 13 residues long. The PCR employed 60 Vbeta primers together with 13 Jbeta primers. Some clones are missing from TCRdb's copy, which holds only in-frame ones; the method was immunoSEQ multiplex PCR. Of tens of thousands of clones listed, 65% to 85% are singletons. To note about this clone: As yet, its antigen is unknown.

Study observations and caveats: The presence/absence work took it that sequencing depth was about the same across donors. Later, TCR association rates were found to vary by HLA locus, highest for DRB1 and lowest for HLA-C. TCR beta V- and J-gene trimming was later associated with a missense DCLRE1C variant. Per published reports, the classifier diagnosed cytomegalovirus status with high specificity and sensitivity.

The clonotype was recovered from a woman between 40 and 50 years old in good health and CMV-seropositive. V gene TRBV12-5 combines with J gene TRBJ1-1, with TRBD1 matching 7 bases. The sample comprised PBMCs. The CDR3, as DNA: TGTGCTAGTGGTCCGACAGGGTACACTGAAGCTTTCTTT. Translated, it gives CASGPTGYTEAFF. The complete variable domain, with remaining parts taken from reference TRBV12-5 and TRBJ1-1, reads DARVTQTPRHKVTEMGQEVTMRCQPILGHNTVFWYRQTMMQGLELLAYFRNRAPLDDSGMPKDRFSAEMPDATLATLKIQPSEPRDSAVYFCASGPTGYTEAFFGQGTRLTVV.